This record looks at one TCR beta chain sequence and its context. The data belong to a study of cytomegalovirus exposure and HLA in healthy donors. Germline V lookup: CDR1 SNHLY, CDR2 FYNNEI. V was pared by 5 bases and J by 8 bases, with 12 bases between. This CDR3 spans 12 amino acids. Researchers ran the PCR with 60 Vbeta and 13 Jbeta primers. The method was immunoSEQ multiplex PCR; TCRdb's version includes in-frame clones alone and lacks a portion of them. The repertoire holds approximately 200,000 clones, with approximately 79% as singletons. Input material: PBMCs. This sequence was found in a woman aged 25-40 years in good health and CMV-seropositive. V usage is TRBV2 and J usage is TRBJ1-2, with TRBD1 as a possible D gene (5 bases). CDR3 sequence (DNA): TGTGCCAGCAGTTCCGCAGGGATCGGCTACACCTTC. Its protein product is CASSSAGIGYTF.